This TCR beta chain was profiled in a study of metastatic and nonmetastatic thyroid tumors. In its sample, this clone was seen many times. Under the authors' procedure: CDR3 differences across clinicopathological groups were used to build a distant-metastasis classifier for papillary thyroid cancer. TCRdb re-called the PCR reads via MiXCR. TCRdb's processing, not the study's, gives the V and J calls here. This sample has tens of thousands of clones, with around 13% found just once. Thyroid surgery took place with no prior treatment in any patient. Sequenced input: tumor tissue. This sequence originates from a female donor with papillary thyroid cancer or a benign thyroid nodule (not recorded which). Some clones in this sample may be carry-over from other donors' samples.

CDR3 sequence (DNA): TGTGCCAGCAGTTCAAAGCGGGATAGCGAGCAGTACTTC. Translating it yields CASSSKRDSEQYF. The gene calls are TRBV27 and TRBJ2-7, with 7 positions matching TRBD2. J lost 6 bases, V lost 4 bases, and 6 bases had no gene match. CDR3 length equals 13 residues. Per the germline V gene, CDR1 is MNHEY and CDR2 is SMNVEV (reference sequence).